This T cell receptor beta chain originates from a study of response to subunit inactivated influenza vaccine. TCRdb recomputed calls from the RT-PCR reads with MiXCR, one row per CDR3 protein. The sample has hundreds of thousands of distinct CDR3 sequences; 20% to 25% are singletons. Study observations and caveats: Each seasonal flu vaccination may recruit only limited new T cells, authors suggested.

CDR1 ENHRY and CDR2 SYGVKD come from the germline V gene. V lost 6 bases and J lost 0, with 8 bases in between. The CDR3 contains 13 residues. In the case of this clonotype: Its antigen is not known.

This specimen was PBMCs from blood, taken 21 months after vaccination. The rearrangement joins TRBV10-3 to TRBJ1-2; D unresolved. The clonotype originates from a man between 50 and 69 years old who received an inactivated influenza vaccine. CDR3 DNA sequence: TGTGCCATCAGGAATGAAGCTAACTATGGCTACACCTTC. Its protein is CAIRNEANYGYTF.